Listed below are T cell receptor beta chains from one sample, sequenced in a study of cytomegalovirus exposure and HLA in healthy donors. Using immunoSEQ multiplex PCR, the repertoire was profiled, and TCRdb retains in-frame clones only, with some absent. The table records about 150,000 clones, 86% of them present only once. The source material was PBMCs. The receptors were gathered from a woman aged 18-35 years in good health and CMV-seronegative. Both conserved end residues are part of each CDR3. The D gene is left open where the match is weak. A row's size may be missing; if present it is once, few, many or a size class.

clone_size,j_call,d_call,v_call,cdr3_aa,cdr3_nt
.,TRBJ1-5,.,TRBV6-5,CASSYGGETQPQHF,TGTGCCAGCAGTTACGGGGGGGAGACTCAGCCCCAGCATTTT
.,TRBJ1-1,.,TRBV6-4,CASREGANTEAFF,TGTGCCAGCAGGGAGGGAGCTAACACTGAAGCTTTCTTT
.,TRBJ2-3,.,TRBV7-9,CASSFRTSTDTQYF,TGTGCCAGCAGCTTTCGGACTAGCACAGATACGCAGTATTTT
.,TRBJ2-3,TRBD2,TRBV10-3,CAIRLAGPTDTQYF,TGTGCCATCAGGCTAGCGGGACCTACAGATACGCAGTATTTT
.,TRBJ2-2,.,TRBV12-5,CASGWTPGQNTGELFF,TGTGCTAGTGGTTGGACACCGGGACAGAACACCGGGGAGCTGTTTTTT
.,TRBJ1-2,.,TRBV28,CASSLSNYGYTF,TGTGCCAGCAGTTTGAGCAACTATGGCTACACCTTC
.,TRBJ2-4,.,TRBV2,CASSDTGTEYGIQYF,TGTGCCAGCAGCGATACAGGGACGGAGTATGGCATTCAGTACTTC
.,TRBJ1-5,.,TRBV12-2,CASRLGREGNQPQHF,TGTGCAAGTCGCTTAGGCCGGGAGGGCAATCAGCCCCAGCATTTT
.,TRBJ2-1,.,TRBV5-1,CASSSLGDSYNEQFF,TGCGCCAGCAGCTCTCTAGGGGATTCCTACAATGAGCAGTTCTTC
.,TRBJ2-7,TRBD1,TRBV9,CASSVAGTVSYEQYF,TGTGCCAGCAGCGTAGCGGGGACAGTCTCCTACGAGCAGTACTTC
.,TRBJ2-1,.,TRBV11-1,CASSFRLPFSEQFF,TGTGCCAGCAGCTTTCGACTGCCGTTCAGTGAGCAGTTCTTC
.,TRBJ2-7,TRBD2,TRBV4-2,CASSQWPGLQGREEHEQYF,TGTGCCAGCAGCCAATGGCCTGGACTGCAGGGGCGGGAGGAGCACGAGCAGTACTTC
once,TRBJ2-1,.,TRBV2,CASSDWTASGNEQFF,TGTGCCAGCAGTGATTGGACAGCCTCCGGCAATGAGCAGTTCTTC
.,TRBJ1-4,.,TRBV28,CASMGREKLFF,TGTGCCAGCATGGGGCGGGAAAAACTGTTTTTT
.,TRBJ1-4,.,TRBV6-5,CASSYSQGSGEKLFF,TGTGCCAGCAGTTACTCGCAGGGGAGTGGTGAAAAACTGTTTTTT
.,TRBJ1-2,TRBD1,TRBV4-1,CASRPLGQKNGYTF,TGCGCCAGCAGACCTTTGGGACAGAAGAATGGCTACACCTTC